This T cell receptor beta chain comes out of a study of blood T cell repertoires in COVID-19. Authors' data handling: Using reference gene primer amplification, nucleated cell counts were estimated. Sequenced by immunoSEQ multiplex PCR; TCRdb stores in-frame clones only, minus some. V, J and clone size reflect that table, while D and trimming were determined from the DNA. This table holds more than 85,000 clones, 88% found once. Germline V gene sequence: CDR1 MGHRA, CDR2 YSYEKL. Unmatched junction bases numbered 8, after V lost 3 bases and J lost 3 bases. The length of the CDR3 is 16 residues. Specimen: peripheral blood. The sequence derives from a man aged 45 to 65 with COVID-19, enrolled during active disease. The V call is TRBV4-1, the J call TRBJ1-3; 7 positions match TRBD1. CDR3 loop: CASSHETGVDGNTIYF. CDR3 coding DNA: TGCGCCAGCAGCCATGAAACAGGGGTAGATGGAAACACCATATATTTT.